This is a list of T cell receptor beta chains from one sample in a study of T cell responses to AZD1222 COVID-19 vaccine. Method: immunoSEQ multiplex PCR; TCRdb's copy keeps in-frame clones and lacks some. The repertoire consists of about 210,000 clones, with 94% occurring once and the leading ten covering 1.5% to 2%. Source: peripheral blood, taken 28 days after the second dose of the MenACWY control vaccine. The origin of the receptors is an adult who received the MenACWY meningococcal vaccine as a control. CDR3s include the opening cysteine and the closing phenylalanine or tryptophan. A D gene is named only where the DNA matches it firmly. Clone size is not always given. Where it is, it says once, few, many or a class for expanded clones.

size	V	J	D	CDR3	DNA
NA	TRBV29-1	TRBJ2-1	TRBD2	CSVRTGTSGSKSYNEQFF	TGCAGCGTAAGAACCGGGACTAGCGGGAGTAAGTCCTACAATGAGCAGTTCTTC
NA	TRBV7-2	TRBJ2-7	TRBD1	CASSIPTTGVETEF	TGTGCCAGCAGCATTCCTACGACAGGGGTTGAAACCGAATTC
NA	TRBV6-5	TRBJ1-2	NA	CASSYGQGAYGYTF	TGTGCCAGCAGTTACGGGCAGGGAGCCTATGGCTACACCTTC
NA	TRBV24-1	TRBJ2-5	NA	CATSDFPQETQYF	TGTGCCACCAGTGATTTTCCCCAAGAGACCCAGTACTTC
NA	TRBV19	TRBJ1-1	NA	CASSIFGDTEAFF	TGTGCCAGTAGTATTTTTGGGGACACTGAAGCTTTCTTT
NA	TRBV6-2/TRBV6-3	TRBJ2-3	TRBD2	CASSSLGGGSYTDTQYF	TGTGCCAGCAGTTCCCTTGGCGGGGGATCTTACACAGATACGCAGTATTTT
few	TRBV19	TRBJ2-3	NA	CASSSTRDTDTQYF	TGTGCCAGTAGCTCGACACGGGACACAGATACGCAGTATTTT
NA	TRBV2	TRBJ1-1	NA	CASSEGQFMSSTEAFF	TGTGCCAGCAGTGAAGGACAGTTCATGTCGAGTACTGAAGCTTTCTTT
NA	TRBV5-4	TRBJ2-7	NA	CASSLGGGQTYEQYF	TGTGCCAGCAGCTTGGGGGGGGGCCAGACCTACGAGCAGTACTTC
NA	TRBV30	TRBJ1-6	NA	CAWSIAGVRSYNSPLHF	TGTGCCTGGAGTATCGCGGGGGTTCGCTCCTATAATTCACCCCTCCACTTT
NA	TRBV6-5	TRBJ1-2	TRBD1	CASSRVRDRNGYTF	TGTGCCAGCAGCCGCGTAAGGGACAGGAATGGCTACACCTTC
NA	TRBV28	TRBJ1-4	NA	CAAAGPGDEKLFF	TGTGCCGCGGCTGGACCAGGAGATGAAAAACTGTTTTTT
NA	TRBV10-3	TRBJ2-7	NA	CATRIGTLTYEQYF	TGTGCCACCCGCATCGGGACACTCACCTACGAGCAGTACTTC
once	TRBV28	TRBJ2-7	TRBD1	CASSNIPRTGKTHEQYF	TGTGCCAGCAGCAACATTCCTCGGACAGGGAAAACCCACGAGCAGTACTTC
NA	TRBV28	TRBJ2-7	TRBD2	CASRQAGGNYEQYF	TGTGCCAGCAGGCAGGCGGGAGGGAACTACGAGCAGTACTTC
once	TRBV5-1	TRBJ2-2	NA	CASSLLSSGGDTGELFF	TGCGCCAGCAGCTTGCTCTCTTCGGGTGGTGACACCGGGGAGCTGTTTTTT
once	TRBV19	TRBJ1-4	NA	CASRGDRLTNEKLFF	TGTGCCAGTAGGGGCGACAGGCTCACTAATGAAAAACTGTTTTTT
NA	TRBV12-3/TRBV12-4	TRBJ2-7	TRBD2	CASSPGGEQYF	TGTGCCAGCAGTCCGGGGGGGGAGCAGTACTTC
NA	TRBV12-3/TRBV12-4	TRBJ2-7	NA	CASSLVQGGEQYF	TGTGCCAGCAGTTTAGTTCAGGGGGGCGAGCAGTACTTC
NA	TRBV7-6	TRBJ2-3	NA	CASSLSDGSTDTQYF	TGTGCCAGCAGCTTATCCGACGGGAGCACAGATACGCAGTATTTT
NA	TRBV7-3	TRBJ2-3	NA	CASSPNPGGGTDTQYF	TGTGCCAGCAGCCCAAATCCAGGGGGGGGCACAGATACGCAGTATTTT
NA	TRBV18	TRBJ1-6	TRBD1	CASSPDRVSPLHF	TGTGCCAGCTCGCCAGACAGGGTTTCACCCCTCCACTTT
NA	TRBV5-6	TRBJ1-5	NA	CASSIGGRYSNQPQHF	TGTGCCAGCAGCATCGGGGGGAGGTATAGCAATCAGCCCCAGCATTTT
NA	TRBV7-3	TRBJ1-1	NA	CASSSSMNTEAFF	TGTGCCAGCAGTTCCTCGATGAACACTGAAGCTTTCTTT
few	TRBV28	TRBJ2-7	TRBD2	CASSLLAGGGEQYF	TGTGCCAGCAGTTTACTAGCGGGAGGGGGGGAGCAGTACTTC
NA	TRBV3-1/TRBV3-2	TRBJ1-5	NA	CASSQDAGLSNQPQHF	TGTGCCAGCAGCCAAGATGCAGGGTTAAGCAATCAGCCCCAGCATTTT
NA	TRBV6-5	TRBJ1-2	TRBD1	CASRRQGFYGYTF	TGTGCCAGCAGACGACAGGGGTTCTATGGCTACACCTTC
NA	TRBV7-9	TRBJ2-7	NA	CASSLTSGSSGYEQYF	TGTGCCAGCAGCTTAACTTCGGGTTCTTCAGGGTACGAGCAGTACTTC
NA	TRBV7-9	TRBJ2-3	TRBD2	CASSATGTSADTQYF	TGTGCCAGCAGCGCAACCGGGACTAGCGCAGATACGCAGTATTTT
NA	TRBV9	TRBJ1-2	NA	CASSAVDGGAGYTF	TGTGCCAGCAGCGCCGTGGATGGGGGCGCGGGCTACACCTTC
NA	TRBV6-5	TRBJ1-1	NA	CASSYVESPRTEAFF	TGTGCCAGCAGTTACGTTGAATCCCCTCGGACTGAAGCTTTCTTT
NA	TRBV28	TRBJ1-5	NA	CASSSGNAPQHF	TGTGCCAGCTCCTCAGGGAACGCGCCCCAGCATTTT
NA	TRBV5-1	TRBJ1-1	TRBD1	CASSSPRTGGGMNTEAFF	TGCGCCAGCAGCTCCCCCCGGACAGGGGGTGGGATGAACACTGAAGCTTTCTTT
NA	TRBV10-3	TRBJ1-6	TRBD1	CAIRGQGGNSPLHF	TGTGCCATCAGGGGACAGGGGGGGAATTCACCCCTCCACTTT
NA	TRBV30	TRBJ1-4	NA	CAWSVLPGEKLFF	TGTGCCTGGAGTGTATTACCGGGGGAAAAACTGTTTTTT
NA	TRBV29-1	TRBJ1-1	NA	CSVGGFSAEAFF	TGCAGCGTTGGTGGGTTTTCTGCTGAAGCTTTCTTT
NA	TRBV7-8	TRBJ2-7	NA	CASSPVGGGTYEQYF	TGTGCCAGCAGCCCTGTGGGGGGCGGGACCTACGAGCAGTACTTC
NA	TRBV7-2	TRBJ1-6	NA	CASSLMRAENNSPLHF	TGTGCCAGCAGCTTAATGCGGGCAGAGAATAATTCACCCCTCCACTTT
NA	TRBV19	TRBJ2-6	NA	CASNPGAAGANVLTF	TGTGCCAGTAACCCCGGGGCAGCGGGGGCCAACGTCCTGACTTTC